This TCR beta chain was sequenced for a study of T cells after yellow fever vaccination. Study-level results: Post-booster samples contained most primary-vaccination clones (approximately 96% CD4, approximately 88% CD8).

A process of 5'RACE template switching, which added a universal primer site and UMIs, was used to make TCR cDNA. TCRdb re-analysed the 5' RACE reads in MiXCR, keeping a single row per CDR3 protein. The sample has almost 600,000 distinct CDR3 sequences, approximately 13% seen once. This clonotype occurred a few times. Its matching antigen is unknown. This receptor was taken from a man aged 30 to 39 who received the YFV17D yellow fever vaccine. Sequenced here: PBMCs, sampled on the day of the yellow fever booster vaccination.

DNA of the CDR3: TGTGCCAGCAGCCCTTTCCCTAAAGGGTCCGGTCGCTCCTACAATGAGCAGTTCTTC. This codes for CASSPFPKGSGRSYNEQFF. The chain employs TRBV11-2 and TRBJ2-1; no clear D. Germline V gene sequence: CDR1 SGHAT, CDR2 FQNNGV. V lost 5 bases and J 0 bases, leaving 23 bases between the germline ends. The length of the CDR3 is 19 residues.